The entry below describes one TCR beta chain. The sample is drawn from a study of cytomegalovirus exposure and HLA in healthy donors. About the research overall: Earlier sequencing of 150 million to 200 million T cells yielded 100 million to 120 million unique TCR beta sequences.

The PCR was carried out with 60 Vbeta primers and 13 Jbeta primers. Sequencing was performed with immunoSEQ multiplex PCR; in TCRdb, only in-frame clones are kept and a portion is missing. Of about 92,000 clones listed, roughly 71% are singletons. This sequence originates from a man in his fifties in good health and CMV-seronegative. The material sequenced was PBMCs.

Written as DNA, the CDR3 is TGTGCCAGCAGCTCTGGACAGCACAATCAGCCCCAGCATTTT. This encodes CASSSGQHNQPQHF. The V call is TRBV7-2, the J call TRBJ1-5, with TRBD1 as a possible D gene (6 bases). The CDR3 length is 14 residues. Germline assignment: CDR1 SGHTA and CDR2 FQGNSA. V shed 4 bases and J shed 3 bases, with 10 bases lying between them.